These 29 T cell receptor beta chains were sequenced from one sample in a study of glioma-infiltrating T cells (dated by TCRdb to about 2016). Sequencer: Illumina MiSeq. TCR alpha and beta CDR3 regions were amplified with the iRepertoire nested amplicon-rescue multiplex PCR (arm-PCR) platform from RNA. TCRdb reanalyzed the raw reads on its own, using fastp at Q25 for trimming and MiXCR for clone calling, and kept in-frame beta chains. For every CDR3 protein sequence, its rows merge into one entry that carries the most common genes and DNA. The sample table contains some 160,000 distinct CDR3 sequences; only one count was recorded for about 40% of them. The biggest ten clones account for under 6.5% of the sample. Material: glioma tissue, nonneoplastic brain tissue, or PBMCs (not recorded which). The receptors shown here come from a human donor with low-grade glioma or glioblastoma, undergoing nonglioma brain surgery, or in good health (not recorded which).

This clonotype was seen just once. This may stem from a read error, because a much larger clone lies one nucleotide away. The chain carries TRBV20-1 and TRBJ1-3; no clear D. Germline CDR1 reads DFQATT; CDR2 reads SNEGSKA (reference sequence). The V end lost 0 bases, the J end lost 4 bases, and 13 bases lay between the germline ends. The CDR3 covers 15 residues. The DNA for the CDR3 is TGCAGTGCTAGAGATTTAAGGGCAGTAGGAAACACCATATATTTT. Translation: CSARDLRAVGNTIYF.

In the case of this clonotype: A much larger clone is a single base away; this may be a read error. The chain employs TRBV28 and TRBJ2-1, with 11 bases aligning to TRBD2. CDR3 length: 17 amino acids. CDR1 MDHEN and CDR2 SYDVKM come from the germline V gene. V lost 1 base and J lost 9; bases outside the gene matches: 11. CDR3 bases: TGTGCCAGCAGTTTATTGGGACTAGCGGAAGGGGAGGCTGAGCAGTTCTTC. Amino acid sequence: CASSLLGLAEGEAEQFF.

A note on this clonotype: A much larger clonotype is one base distant, so this may be a read error. The chain links TRBV7-9 to TRBJ1-1; the D is unclear. Per germline, CDR1 SEHNR and CDR2 FQNEAQ (reference sequence). Trimming stripped 5 bases from V and 4 bases from J, with 11 bases between. The CDR3 is 13 amino acids. CDR3 sequence reads: CASSPPGCTEAFF. In DNA, the CDR3 is TGTGCCAGCAGCCCTCCGGGGTGCACTGAAGCTTTCTTT.

This clonotype came up many times. The rearrangement links TRBV15 to TRBJ2-5; D unclear. Trimming removed 0 bases at V and 0 bases at J, with 11 bases between. The germline CDR1 and CDR2 sequences are LNHNV and YYDKDF (reference sequence). CDR3 size: 16 residues. The CDR3 nucleotides are TGTGCCACCAGCAGAGATCTCCCCGAGAACCAAGAGACCCAGTACTTC. Translation: CATSRDLPENQETQYF.

As concerns this clonotype: A much larger clone lies one base from this, so it may be a read error. V and J are TRBV7-2 and TRBJ2-3; 11 positions match TRBD2. This CDR3 comprises 16 residues. Trimming removed 5 bases from V and 2 bases from J; junction bases left unmatched: 6. Germline V gene sequence: CDR1 SGHTA, CDR2 FQGNSA. CDR3 sequence: CASSTVAGGVTDTQYF. DNA for the CDR3: TGTGCCAGCAGCACCGTAGCGGGAGGGGTCACAGATACGCAGTATTTT.

The rearrangement uses TRBV28 and TRBJ2-1, with 8 positions matching TRBD2. The V gene end was trimmed by 5 bases and the J gene end by 9 bases; junction bases not matched to a gene: 15. Germline CDR1 MDHEN, CDR2 SYDVKM. The CDR3 extends over 16 amino acids. The CDR3 sequence is CASSPSRSGSRSEQFF. Here the CDR3 DNA reads TGTGCCAGCAGTCCCTCGAGGAGCGGGAGCCGGAGTGAGCAGTTCTTC.

This chain uses TRBV18 with TRBJ2-5; a weak D match, TRBD2 (5 bases). Per germline, CDR1 KGHSH and CDR2 LQKENI. The CDR3 is 14 amino acids. Trimming took 4 bases from V and 2 from J, leaving 11 bases between them. CDR3 amino acids: CASSLFGGQETQYF. In DNA, the CDR3 is TGTGCCAGCTCACTTTTTGGAGGTCAAGAGACCCAGTACTTC.

This clonotype was detected many times. The V gene is TRBV14, the J gene TRBJ2-1, with 11 positions matching TRBD2. This CDR3 is built from 16 residues. The germline V gene encodes CDR1 SGHDN and CDR2 FVKESK. V lost 4 bases, J lost 8 bases, and 10 bases stayed unmatched. The DNA of the CDR3 is TGTGCCAGCAGCCGCCAACTAGCGGGAGACCTCGATGAGCAGTTCTTC. It translates to CASSRQLAGDLDEQFF.

This clonotype was seen at least ten times. This chain links TRBV2 with TRBJ1-1, with TRBD1 as a possible D gene (5 bases). The V gene lost 6 bases and the J gene lost 7 bases, with 18 bases spanning the gap. The V gene's germline CDR1 is SNHLY and CDR2 FYNNEI. The CDR3 runs to 14 residues. The CDR3 coding sequence is TGTGCCAGCAGGACCACCAGGGTGGGGAATGAAGCTTTCTTT. Protein: CASRTTRVGNEAFF.

Comment on this clonotype: A much larger clonotype is one base distant, so this may be a read error. The V gene is TRBV2, the J gene TRBJ2-5; D remains ambiguous. V lost 7 bases and J lost 0, with 6 bases in between. The CDR3 is 12 amino acids. CDR1 and CDR2 (germline): SNHLY, FYNNEI. Here the CDR3 DNA reads TGTGCCAGCAACCGGGACCAAGAGACCCAGTACTTC. Protein: CASNRDQETQYF.

Ten or more counts support this clonotype. The V call is TRBV5-4, the J call TRBJ1-2; no clear D. Germline CDR1 reads SGHNT; CDR2 reads YYREEE (reference sequence). The length of the CDR3 is 14 residues. V lost 2 bases and J 6 bases, leaving 14 bases between the germline ends. The CDR3 loop reads CASSLGDYDDGYTF. For the CDR3, the DNA is TGTGCCAGCAGCTTAGGAGACTATGATGATGGCTACACCTTC.

To note about this clonotype: This may arise from a read error, as a much more abundant clone is one base away. This rearrangement joins TRBV28 to TRBJ1-6, with 7 bases aligning to TRBD1. Germline V gives CDR1 MDHEN, CDR2 SYDVKM. V was pared by 3 bases and J by 10 bases, with 9 bases of the junction left unmatched. CDR3 length: 15 residues. The CDR3 region has the DNA TGTGCCAGCAGTTTGGGGCAGGGGGAGCCGTCACCCCTCCACTTT. It yields the protein CASSLGQGEPSPLHF.

This clonotype was observed at least ten times. The genes are TRBV28 and TRBJ1-5; D gene unclear. CDR3 length: 14 residues. Germline lookup yields CDR1 MDHEN and CDR2 SYDVKM. V lost 8 bases, J lost 4 bases, and 15 bases lay in between. This CDR3 reads CASGIRLGNQPQHF. The CDR3 nucleotides read TGTGCCAGCGGTATTAGACTTGGGAATCAGCCCCAGCATTTT.

This chain joins TRBV6-2 or TRBV6-3 and TRBJ2-7; 9 nucleotides agree with TRBD2. The CDR3 runs 13 residues. Germline V CDR1 and CDR2: MNHEY, SVGEGT. J was trimmed by 3 bases and V by 6 bases; bases with no gene match: 3. The CDR3 DNA sequence: TGTGCCAGCAGATTAGCGGGGGTCTACGAGCAGTACTTC. Its translation is CASRLAGVYEQYF.

As for this clonotype: Mismatch with germline at one junction end may stem from a read error. J is TRBJ2-1 and V is TRBV28; D uncertain. Germline CDR1 MDHEN, CDR2 SYDVKM. The CDR3 loop spans 12 amino acids. CDR3 DNA: TGTGCCAGCAGTGGCTCCTACAATAAGCAGTTCTTC. It translates to CASSGSYNKQFF.

This clonotype appeared many times. The V call is TRBV18, the J call TRBJ1-1; D gene unclear. The CDR3 is 14 residues long. In germline, CDR1 is KGHSH, CDR2 LQKENI. V lost 4 bases and J 1 base, leaving 10 bases between the germline ends. This CDR3 is CASSLTPPNTEAFF. In DNA form, the CDR3 reads TGTGCCAGCTCACTTACACCGCCGAACACTGAAGCTTTCTTT. Based on the CDR3 plus reference TRBV18 and TRBJ1-1, the full variable domain is NAGVMQNPRHLVRRRGQEARLRCSPMKGHSHVYWYRQLPEEGLKFMVYLQKENIIDESGMPKERFSAEFPKEGPSILRIQQVVRGDSAAYFCASSLTPPNTEAFFGQGTRLTVV.

CDR3 amino acids: CATSCLRRAGGNTGELFF. The CDR3 DNA follows: TGTGCCACCAGCTGTCTCAGACGAGCGGGAGGGAACACCGGGGAGCTGTTTTTT. The V and J genes are TRBV15 and TRBJ2-2; 9 nucleotides match TRBD2. Unmatched junction bases numbered 11, after V lost 5 bases and J lost 1 base. The CDR3 extends over 18 amino acids. From germline, CDR1 is LNHNV and CDR2 YYDKDF (reference sequence).

In regard to this clonotype: A single base separates this from a much larger clone, so it may be a read error. The chain has TRBV2 and TRBJ2-5; D is possibly TRBD1 or TRBD2 (5 bases each). The length of the CDR3 is 12 residues. Between the trimmed V and J ends, which lost 7 bases and 9 bases, there was a span of 15 bases. The germline V gene encodes CDR1 SNHLY and CDR2 FYNNEI. In DNA form, the CDR3 reads TGTGCCAGCAAAGGAGGTGCCAGGGCCCAGTACTTC. Amino acid sequence: CASKGGARAQYF.

V gene TRBV2 combines with J gene TRBJ2-3; 7 positions match TRBD2. Trimming at V came to 8 bases and at J to 0 bases, leaving 2 bases not matched to a gene. The CDR3 has 13 amino acids. From germline, CDR1 is SNHLY and CDR2 FYNNEI. CDR3 coding DNA: TGTGCCAGCGGACTAGAGAGCACAGATACGCAGTATTTT. Residues: CASGLESTDTQYF. The variable domain in full, completed from reference TRBV2 and TRBJ2-3, reads EPEVTQTPSHQVTQMGQEVILRCVPISNHLYFYWYRQILGQKVEFLVSFYNNEISEKSEIFDDQFSVERPDGSNFTLKIRSTKLEDSAMYFCASGLESTDTQYFGPGTRLTVL.

In its sample, this clonotype was seen many times. The chain has TRBV20-1 and TRBJ2-7, with 8 bases matching TRBD2. Unmatched junction bases numbered 11, after V lost 6 bases and J lost 7 bases. Germline lookup yields CDR1 DFQATT and CDR2 SNEGSKA (reference sequence). The CDR3 is made up of 13 amino acids. CDR3 DNA sequence: TGCAGTGCCGCAGACGGGACTAGGGGGGAGCAGTACTTC. As protein: CSAADGTRGEQYF.

The chain uses TRBV20-1 and TRBJ2-1; unclear D gene. Trimming shortened V by 2 bases and J by 0 bases, and 14 bases separated the two germline ends. Germline CDR1 and CDR2: DFQATT and SNEGSKA (reference sequence). The CDR3 sequence is 16 residues long. CDR3 in amino acids: CSARKVGVPSYNEQFF. The DNA of the CDR3 is TGCAGTGCTAGAAAGGTTGGAGTTCCCTCCTACAATGAGCAGTTCTTC.

This clonotype appeared a single time. Since a much larger clone is just one base distant, this may be a read error. The rearrangement uses TRBV12-3 or TRBV12-4 and TRBJ2-2, with 11 nucleotides matching TRBD1. Trimming cost V 10 bases and J 10 bases; bases outside gene matches: 8. CDR3 length: 13 residues. CDR3 nucleotide sequence: TGTGCCACCAGGACAGGGGGCCTCGTGGAGCTGTTTTTT. Its translation: CATRTGGLVELFF.

In this sample, this clonotype turned up many times. V is TRBV20-1 and J is TRBJ2-7; either TRBD1 or TRBD2 may supply D (5 bases each). The CDR3 is 13 amino acids. Germline CDR1 is DFQATT and CDR2 is SNEGSKA (reference sequence). With 3 bases removed from V and 4 bases from J, the gap between germline ends came to 13 bases. Here the CDR3 reads CSASRGREYEQYF. As DNA, the CDR3 is TGCAGTGCTAGCCGGGGCAGGGAGTACGAGCAGTACTTC.

About this clonotype: A single base separates this from a much larger clone, so it may be a read error. In this CDR3 the conserved last residue, phenylalanine or tryptophan, is missing, so a read error is likely. V gene TRBV6-9 combines with J gene TRBJ1-2; 9 nucleotides align to TRBD1. Trimming removed 4 bases from V and 1 base from J; junction bases left unmatched: 10. In germline, CDR1 is MNHGY, CDR2 SVAAGI. CDR3 length: 17 amino acids. The CDR3 loop reads CASSSQTGGYGNYGYTS. The CDR3 DNA sequence: TGTGCCAGCAGTTCTCAGACAGGGGGTTATGGTAACTATGGCTACACCTCC.

This clonotype was picked up many times. The chain combines TRBV3-1 with TRBJ1-1; TRBD1 matches 7 bases. The germline V gene has CDR1 LGHDT and CDR2 YNNKEL (reference sequence). With 3 bases clipped from V and 1 base from J, the junction kept 5 bases outside the gene matches. This CDR3 spans 15 amino acids. The CDR3 bases are TGTGCCAGCAGCCACTCGGACAGGAGGAACACTGAAGCTTTCTTT. Translation: CASSHSDRRNTEAFF. Drawing the rest from reference TRBV3-1 and TRBJ1-1, the complete variable domain is DTAVSQTPKYLVTQMGNDKSIKCEQNLGHDTMYWYKQDSKKFLKIMFSYNNKELIINETVPNRFSPKSPDKAHLNLHINSLELGDSAVYFCASSHSDRRNTEAFFGQGTRLTVV.

V is TRBV11-2 and J is TRBJ2-7; no reliable D call. V lost 6 bases and J 3 bases, leaving 18 bases between the germline ends. Germline assignment: CDR1 SGHAT and CDR2 FQNNGV. The CDR3 has 15 residues. CDR3 DNA: TGTGCCAGCAGTACGATCGTAGGGTCCGTCTACGAGCAGTACTTC. Protein product: CASSTIVGSVYEQYF.

At least ten counts were recorded for this clonotype. The rearrangement joins TRBV20-1 to TRBJ2-7; D uncertain. The V gene lost 8 bases and the J gene lost 0 bases, with 14 bases spanning the gap. This CDR3 is 13 amino acids long. The germline CDR1 and CDR2 sequences are DFQATT and SNEGSKA (reference sequence). CDR3 in amino acids: CSSMPGVSYEQYF. The CDR3, as DNA: TGCAGTTCAATGCCTGGGGTCTCCTACGAGCAGTACTTC.

The J gene is TRBJ1-2, the V gene TRBV12-3 or TRBV12-4, with D perhaps TRBD1 (6 bases). V gave up 3 bases and J gave up 10 bases, with 21 bases separating them. The CDR3 spans 15 residues. CDR3 nucleotides: TGTGCCAGCAGTTTGATTACAGGGTCCATAACAGTCTACACCTTC. It codes for CASSLITGSITVYTF.

On this clonotype itself: A much larger clone is a single base away; this may be a read error. The rearrangement links TRBV7-2 to TRBJ1-5; a possible D gene is TRBD1 (5 bases). This CDR3 region has 15 residues. CDR1 SGHTA and CDR2 FQGNSA come from the germline V gene. The CDR3 loop is CASSSDTFSDQPQHF. The CDR3 coding sequence is TGTGCCAGCAGCTCGGACACCTTTAGCGATCAGCCCCAGCATTTT.